The T cell receptor (beta chain) described here comes from a study of T cells in Graves' hyperthyroidism and ophthalmopathy (dated by TCRdb to about 2019). For context, the study as a whole: Peripheral blood was sampled at the time of initial diagnosis, prior to any treatment. A discovery cohort of roughly 96 patients, about 40 with Graves' ophthalmopathy and about 60 with stable Graves' hyperthyroidism, was used to find distinguishing TCR V-J signatures. An independent validation cohort of around 20 hyperthyroidism patients and approximately 17 patients who later progressed to ophthalmopathy tested prospective prediction of ophthalmopathy. For training and testing, the 100 patients in the discovery cohort were randomly divided in a 7:3 ratio. The study also compared thyroid tissue and blood T-cell repertoires from more than 5 Graves' hyperthyroidism patients. After blood sampling, hyperthyroidism patients were treated with methimazole at a starting dose of 30 mg daily, and ophthalmopathy patients were treated with high-dose intravenous methylprednisolone. TCR Vbeta CDR3 sequencing of 135 peripheral blood samples (43 ophthalmopathy, roughly 74 hyperthyroidism and approximately 17 progressor patients) is reported in the paper.

This clonotype was observed a few times. Its target antigen remains unknown. There are no base qualities to consult, and no much larger clone falls within one base. V is cut by 2 bases and J by 4 bases, and the space between the germline ends is 9 bases. The CDR3 holds 14 amino acids from the cysteine to the phenylalanine. This entry keeps only the CDR3 DNA: 42 bases, framed from base 1. CDR1 and CDR2 are read off the germline V gene (reference sequence) as SEHNR and FQNEAQ. Hyperthyroidism patients were newly diagnosed, with disease duration under 2 months, and aged 18 to 65 years. Any patient with an uncontrolled infection, another autoimmune disease, pregnancy or lactation was excluded. Diagnoses were established on the basis of clinical symptoms, serum thyroxine and TRAb, thyroid ultrasound, and orbital computed tomography. For progressor patients, blood was drawn at the first diagnosis of hyperthyroidism, before any ophthalmopathy symptoms had appeared. PBMCs were separated from around 9.1 ml of fresh peripheral blood using Ficoll-Paque density gradient centrifugation. Patients classed as progressors first received a Graves' hyperthyroidism diagnosis and then went on to develop ophthalmopathy during follow-up. Total RNA was extracted using Trizol reagent, and RNA quality was assessed on an Agilent 2100 Bioanalyzer.

TCR beta CDR3 regions were amplified from RNA transcripts. The first round of RT-PCR for the TCR CDR3 was performed with the HTBI primer set and the Qiagen OneStep RT-PCR kit. Libraries were constructed in a second round of multiplex PCR, after which size selection and purification were performed. The libraries were sequenced on an Illumina HiSeq2000 using paired-end 100 bp reads. On the authors' methods: SOAPnuke was used to process the raw data, throwing out any read that contained adapters or uncalled bases, had a mean Phred below 15, or lacked an exact constant-primer or identifier match. High-quality paired reads were merged using COPE v1.2.5, and each unique nucleotide sequence was defined as a clonotype. MiTCR v1.1 was used to align clonotypes to the IMGT TRBV, TRBD and TRBJ reference segments. Analysis was restricted to V-J combinations with a frequency above 0.0001, which covered about 99% of repertoires. A TCS score was defined as the ratio between F50 (clonal expansion) and ExV (chaos), using BLOSUM62-based TCRdist between CDR3 peptides within each V-J. Welch's t-statistics and random forest reduced just over 500 V-J features to roughly 13, which were used in a naive Bayes classifier (R e1071). Clones were called with MiXCR by TCRdb after fastp trimmed the public reads at Q25, and only in-frame beta chains were retained. Rows merge per CDR3 protein into single entries with the most common DNA and genes. TCRdb, not the original authors, processed these V and J calls. Recorded for this sample are 300,000 to 450,000 distinct CDR3 sequences; around 14% of them occurred a single time. The top ten constitute around a quarter of the sample.

Summary of the overall study and its limitations: In validation, the model predicted progression to ophthalmopathy a median of approximately 6.3 months before onset, with approximately 70% sensitivity and roughly 79% specificity. Sample size was not statistically predetermined, and investigators were not blinded to group allocation. A model built on a 13 V-J signature distinguished ophthalmopathy from stable hyperthyroidism, reaching about 89% sensitivity and about 81% specificity in cross-validation and 80%/75% in testing. Most expanded thyroid clonotypes (frequency above 0.001) were also detected in blood, a finding suggesting that blood repertoires may reflect thyroid immune responses.

What was sequenced was blood. The rearrangement combines TRBV7-9 with TRBJ1-3; a confident D gene designation cannot be given. The origin of this receptor is a young woman with Graves' hyperthyroidism that later progressed to Graves' ophthalmopathy. The DNA is TGTGCCAGCAGCTTAAGTGGCGGAGGAAACACCATATATTTT. The resulting protein is CASSLSGGGNTIYF.